Each of the 15 T cell receptor beta chains below was sequenced from the same sample in a study of control samples from healthy donors and cancer patients. The data were produced by immunoSEQ multiplex PCR, yet TCRdb's version contains in-frame clones alone and is incomplete. This repertoire shows fewer than 200,000 clones, approximately 95% found once; its top ten account for about 1.6%. The sequenced sample consisted of blood. The receptor source for this set is a young man in good health.

This chain links TRBV19 with TRBJ2-7; D might be TRBD1 or TRBD2, each matching 5 bases. V was shortened by 5 bases and J by 2 bases, with 13 bases between the two germline ends. This CDR3 region has 14 residues. Germline CDR1 LNHDA, CDR2 SQIVND (reference sequence). The CDR3 DNA reads as TGTGCCAGTAGTCTCCGGGGCCCCCCCTACGAGCAGTACTTC. As protein: CASSLRGPPYEQYF.

The chain uses TRBV5-4 and TRBJ2-3, with D tentatively TRBD2 (5 bases). Germline V gene sequence: CDR1 SGHNT, CDR2 YYREEE (reference sequence). V lost 4 bases to trimming and J lost 3 bases, with 12 bases between them. The length of the CDR3 is 14 residues. The CDR3 sequence: CASSTRLITDTQYF. In nucleotides, the CDR3 is TGTGCCAGCAGCACCCGACTAATTACAGATACGCAGTATTTT.

The chain employs TRBV15 and TRBJ1-4, with D possibly being TRBD1 (5 bases). Germline CDR1 LNHNV, CDR2 YYDKDF (reference sequence). The CDR3 spans 16 residues. V was shortened by 0 bases and J by 8 bases, with 16 bases between the two germline ends. CDR3 region: CATSRDRNQGGEKLFF. The CDR3 DNA reads TGTGCCACCAGCAGAGATAGGAACCAGGGTGGAGAAAAACTGTTTTTT.

The chain uses TRBV4-2 and TRBJ2-2; 10 positions match TRBD2. This CDR3 is 19 amino acids long. Germline values: CDR1 LGHNA, CDR2 YNFKEQ. The V segment lost 0 bases and the J segment 1 base; nucleotides outside the gene matches: 8. The CDR3 DNA reads as TGTGCCAGCAGCCAAGATCAGGGTAGCGGGGGGCAGAACACCGGGGAGCTGTTTTTT. The encoded protein is CASSQDQGSGGQNTGELFF.

The rearrangement uses TRBV7-2 and TRBJ1-6; D call uncertain. The germline gives CDR1 SGHTA, CDR2 FQGNSA. The V gene lost 5 bases and the J gene lost 6 bases, with 17 bases spanning the gap. The CDR3 is 16 amino acids. In DNA form, the CDR3 reads TGTGCCAGCAGCCCGGTTCAGTACAGATCTAATTCACCCCTCCACTTT. It encodes CASSPVQYRSNSPLHF.

The rearrangement links TRBV5-1 to TRBJ1-1, with a weak D call TRBD1 (6 bases). V lost 5 bases and J 10 bases, leaving 15 bases between the germline ends. Germline V gene sequence: CDR1 SGHRS, CDR2 YFSETQ. The CDR3 totals 12 residues. CDR3 in amino acids: CASRTDRYGAFF. CDR3 DNA: TGCGCCAGCAGAACTGACAGGTACGGAGCTTTCTTT.

The V and J genes are TRBV7-9 and TRBJ2-7, with a weak D call TRBD1 (6 bases). The CDR3 length is 18 residues. Germline V CDR1 and CDR2: SEHNR, FQNEAQ (reference sequence). V lost 0 bases and J 2 bases, leaving 20 bases between the germline ends. CDR3: CASSLAGYSQRGTYEQYF. CDR3 DNA sequence: TGTGCCAGCAGCTTAGCGGGATATTCGCAGAGGGGGACCTACGAGCAGTACTTC.

The gene calls are TRBV7-2 and TRBJ1-1, with D perhaps matching TRBD1 (5 bases). CDR1 is SGHTA, CDR2 FQGNSA, per germline. The CDR3 spans 15 residues. V lost 5 bases and J 4 bases, leaving 17 bases between the germline ends. The CDR3 DNA reads as TGTGCCAGCAGCGATCCCGGGGCCCAGGGCACTGAAGCTTTCTTT. Protein product: CASSDPGAQGTEAFF.

A single count supports this clone. J is TRBJ2-3 and V is TRBV9, with TRBD1 as a possible D gene (5 bases). Trimming left V 3 bases short and J 3 bases short, with 14 bases between. This CDR3 contains 15 residues. CDR1 is SGDLS and CDR2 is YYNGEE in the germline V gene. CDR3 nucleotides: TGTGCCAGCAGCGAGGGGCAGGGTTTGACAGATACGCAGTATTTT. It yields the protein CASSEGQGLTDTQYF.

This rearrangement joins TRBV19 to TRBJ2-5; 7 nucleotides line up with TRBD1. Germline CDR1 LNHDA, CDR2 SQIVND (reference sequence). Trimming cost V 7 bases and J 2 bases; bases outside gene matches: 4. This CDR3 region has 13 residues. The CDR3 reads CASTRDSQETQYF. CDR3 DNA sequence: TGTGCCAGTACCCGGGACAGTCAAGAGACCCAGTACTTC.

The chain joins TRBV6-5 to TRBJ1-3; the D is unclear. Germline V lookup: CDR1 MNHEY, CDR2 SVGAGI. The CDR3 is 13 residues long. V lost 3 bases and J lost 2, with 5 bases in between. As DNA, the CDR3 is TGTGCCAGCAGTTATGGGACTGGAAACACCATATATTTT. This codes for CASSYGTGNTIYF.

V is TRBV5-1 and J is TRBJ1-5; TRBD1 might be the D (5 bases). In germline, CDR1 is SGHRS, CDR2 YFSETQ. This CDR3 has 15 residues. V shed 0 bases and J shed 5 bases, with 12 bases lying between them. DNA for the CDR3: TGCGCCAGCAGCTTGGACAGTGCGGGGGATCAGCCCCAGCATTTT. It specifies CASSLDSAGDQPQHF.

The chain carries TRBV19 and TRBJ2-1; D gene uncertain. Trimming cost V 4 bases and J 0 bases, with 7 bases left between them. This CDR3 contains 14 residues. Germline assignment: CDR1 LNHDA and CDR2 SQIVND (reference sequence). CDR3 loop: CASSKASSYNEQFF. DNA for the CDR3: TGTGCCAGTAGTAAGGCGAGCTCCTACAATGAGCAGTTCTTC.

V gene TRBV28 combines with J gene TRBJ2-1; D tentatively reads TRBD1 or TRBD2 (5 bases each). Germline CDR1 MDHEN, CDR2 SYDVKM. The CDR3 covers 14 residues. Trimming cost V 6 bases and J 3 bases, with 12 bases left between them. CDR3 nucleotide sequence: TGTGCCAGCAGCCCTCCTGGGGGCTACAATGAGCAGTTCTTC. Encoded protein: CASSPPGGYNEQFF.

This clone occurred once. The chain combines TRBV15 with TRBJ2-3; possibly TRBD2 for D (6 bases). Trimming took off 2 bases at V and 0 bases at J, with 9 bases between the two ends. This CDR3 comprises 15 residues. Germline assignment: CDR1 LNHNV and CDR2 YYDKDF (reference sequence). The CDR3 region has the DNA TGTGCCACCAGCAGAAGGGCGGGGAGCACAGATACGCAGTATTTT. It yields the protein CATSRRAGSTDTQYF.